Listed below are T cell receptor beta chains from one sample, sequenced in a study of regulatory T cells in long-lasting Graves disease. TCRdb re-called the multiplex PCR reads with MiXCR, one entry per CDR3 protein. The sample lists approximately 350,000 distinct CDR3 sequences; 12% were seen once. The same specimen was also included in a second study, on T cells in Graves' hyperthyroidism and ophthalmopathy.

Sequencing was performed on peripheral blood mononuclear cells (PBMCs), taken at new diagnosis, from a patient treated with antithyroid drugs. All receptors derive from a woman under 30 with Graves disease. The CDR3 runs from the conserved cysteine through the conserved F or W. Each record gives: D gene, J gene, clone size, V gene, CDR3 protein, CDR3 DNA. A D gene is named only where the DNA matches it firmly. The size of a clone is reported for some rows only, either as once, few or many, or as a class for expanded clones.

d_call: .
j_call: TRBJ2-2
clone_size: .
v_call: TRBV7-9
cdr3_aa: CASSLSDGELFF
cdr3_nt: TGTGCCAGCAGTCTTAGCGACGGGGAGCTGTTTTTT

d_call: .
j_call: TRBJ2-5
clone_size: .
v_call: TRBV19
cdr3_aa: CASGGQSETQYF
cdr3_nt: TGTGCCAGTGGAGGGCAGTCAGAGACCCAGTACTTC

d_call: .
j_call: TRBJ2-7
clone_size: many
v_call: TRBV5-1
cdr3_aa: CASSLAAGSSSEQYF
cdr3_nt: TGCGCCAGCAGCTTGGCCGCTGGGAGTAGTAGCGAGCAGTACTTC

d_call: .
j_call: TRBJ1-5
clone_size: many
v_call: TRBV30
cdr3_aa: CAWSRLTGNQPQHF
cdr3_nt: TGTGCCTGGAGTAGGCTGACAGGTAATCAGCCCCAGCATTTT

d_call: .
j_call: TRBJ2-1
clone_size: many
v_call: TRBV7-2
cdr3_aa: CASSLLAAGNEQFF
cdr3_nt: TGTGCCAGCAGCTTATTAGCGGCGGGCAATGAGCAGTTCTTC

d_call: .
j_call: TRBJ2-5
clone_size: many
v_call: TRBV10-2
cdr3_aa: CASNGALGTGETQYF
cdr3_nt: TGCGCCAGCAATGGAGCCTTGGGGACGGGGGAGACCCAGTACTTC

d_call: .
j_call: TRBJ2-6
clone_size: .
v_call: TRBV6-1
cdr3_aa: CASSEARQARVLTF
cdr3_nt: TGTGCCAGCAGTGAAGCGAGACAGGCAAGGGTCCTGACTTTC

d_call: TRBD2
j_call: TRBJ2-7
clone_size: many
v_call: TRBV28
cdr3_aa: CASGNLGTAIYEQYF
cdr3_nt: TGTGCGAGCGGGAACCTCGGGACTGCAATCTACGAGCAGTACTTC

d_call: .
j_call: TRBJ1-2
clone_size: many
v_call: TRBV19
cdr3_aa: CASSIGRDHYGYTF
cdr3_nt: TGTGCCAGTAGTATCGGCAGGGACCACTATGGCTACACCTTC

d_call: TRBD1
j_call: TRBJ1-6
clone_size: many
v_call: TRBV7-9
cdr3_aa: CASSPLVTGGNSPLHF
cdr3_nt: TGTGCCAGCAGCCCCCTGGTGACAGGGGGTAATTCACCCCTCCACTTT

d_call: .
j_call: TRBJ1-6
clone_size: many
v_call: TRBV28
cdr3_aa: CASSITGSTSPLHF
cdr3_nt: TGTGCCAGCAGTATTACAGGGTCAACTTCACCCCTCCACTTT

d_call: .
j_call: TRBJ1-1
clone_size: many
v_call: TRBV28
cdr3_aa: CASSLDAQGTEAFF
cdr3_nt: TGTGCCAGCAGTCTAGACGCACAGGGAACTGAAGCTTTCTTT

d_call: TRBD2
j_call: TRBJ2-2
clone_size: many
v_call: TRBV27
cdr3_aa: CASSLSGGGAQTGELFF
cdr3_nt: TGTGCCAGCAGTTTAAGTGGCGGGGGGGCCCAAACCGGGGAGCTGTTTTTT

d_call: .
j_call: TRBJ1-5
clone_size: .
v_call: TRBV19
cdr3_aa: CASRDRGLHQPQHF
cdr3_nt: TGTGCCAGTAGAGATAGGGGACTACATCAGCCCCAGCATTTT

d_call: TRBD1
j_call: TRBJ1-6
clone_size: .
v_call: TRBV6-1
cdr3_aa: CASSLRDRDNSPLHF
cdr3_nt: TGTGCCAGCAGCTTGAGGGACAGGGATAATTCACCCCTCCACTTT

d_call: .
j_call: TRBJ2-3
clone_size: many
v_call: TRBV7-2
cdr3_aa: CASSLARGIDTDTQYF
cdr3_nt: TGTGCCAGCAGCTTAGCTCGAGGGATAGACACAGATACGCAGTATTTT

d_call: .
j_call: TRBJ1-5
clone_size: many
v_call: TRBV4-1
cdr3_aa: CASSQELRLQPQHF
cdr3_nt: TGCGCCAGCAGCCAAGAGTTGCGGTTACAGCCCCAGCATTTT

d_call: TRBD2
j_call: TRBJ2-5
clone_size: many
v_call: TRBV7-3
cdr3_aa: CASSLAAGEETQYF
cdr3_nt: TGTGCCAGCAGCTTAGCAGCGGGGGAAGAGACCCAGTACTTC

d_call: .
j_call: TRBJ1-2
clone_size: .
v_call: TRBV6-2/TRBV6-3
cdr3_aa: CASSSPSDRSLYGYTF
cdr3_nt: TGTGCCAGCAGTTCTCCTTCTGACAGGTCGCTCTATGGCTACACCTTC

d_call: .
j_call: TRBJ1-2
clone_size: few
v_call: TRBV2
cdr3_aa: CASRRGDGYTF
cdr3_nt: TGTGCCAGCAGGAGGGGGGATGGCTACACCTTC

d_call: TRBD1
j_call: TRBJ2-2
clone_size: few
v_call: TRBV4-3
cdr3_aa: CASSPGQGPGELFF
cdr3_nt: TGCGCCAGCAGTCCGGGACAGGGTCCGGGGGAGCTGTTTTTT

d_call: .
j_call: TRBJ2-2
clone_size: many
v_call: TRBV7-2
cdr3_aa: CASSLRPHWIGELFF
cdr3_nt: TGTGCCAGCAGCTTACGACCCCATTGGATCGGGGAGCTGTTTTTT

d_call: .
j_call: TRBJ1-3
clone_size: .
v_call: TRBV13
cdr3_aa: CASSLGGSSSGNTIYF
cdr3_nt: TGTGCCAGCAGCTTAGGAGGGAGTAGTTCTGGAAACACCATATATTTT

d_call: TRBD1
j_call: TRBJ2-2
clone_size: many
v_call: TRBV6-2/TRBV6-3
cdr3_aa: CASSYGTGAGELFF
cdr3_nt: TGTGCCAGCAGTTACGGGACAGGGGCCGGGGAGCTGTTTTTT

d_call: TRBD1
j_call: TRBJ1-2
clone_size: many
v_call: TRBV30
cdr3_aa: CAWGPPDRGYYGYTF
cdr3_nt: TGTGCCTGGGGGCCCCCGGACAGGGGATACTATGGCTACACCTTC

d_call: TRBD2
j_call: TRBJ2-3
clone_size: many
v_call: TRBV7-2
cdr3_aa: CASSFISGTSQDTQYF
cdr3_nt: TGTGCCAGCAGCTTCATCTCCGGGACTAGTCAAGATACGCAGTATTTT

d_call: .
j_call: TRBJ2-1
clone_size: many
v_call: TRBV29-1
cdr3_aa: CSAPTSSSYNEQFF
cdr3_nt: TGCAGCGCTCCCACTTCGAGCTCCTACAATGAGCAGTTCTTC

d_call: .
j_call: TRBJ1-6
clone_size: many
v_call: TRBV30
cdr3_aa: CAWRVNSPLHF
cdr3_nt: TGTGCCTGGAGAGTTAATTCACCCCTCCACTTT

d_call: TRBD1
j_call: TRBJ2-7
clone_size: many
v_call: TRBV20-1
cdr3_aa: CSAPRDSYYEQYF
cdr3_nt: TGCAGTGCTCCCCGGGACAGCTACTACGAGCAGTACTTC

d_call: TRBD1
j_call: TRBJ1-6
clone_size: .
v_call: TRBV12-3/TRBV12-4
cdr3_aa: CASSRTGRSPLHF
cdr3_nt: TGTGCCAGCAGTAGGACAGGTCGTTCACCCCTCCACTTT

d_call: .
j_call: TRBJ1-4
clone_size: .
v_call: TRBV7-9
cdr3_aa: CASRRDGSFNEKLFF
cdr3_nt: TGTGCCAGCAGGCGGGACGGATCATTTAATGAAAAACTGTTTTTT

d_call: TRBD2
j_call: TRBJ2-1
clone_size: .
v_call: TRBV20-1
cdr3_aa: CSARTSGSAKSRRGSYNEQSF
cdr3_nt: TGCAGTGCTCGGACTAGCGGGTCAGCAAAGTCCCGTCGGGGGTCCTACAATGAGCAGTCCTTC

d_call: .
j_call: TRBJ1-5
clone_size: many
v_call: TRBV2
cdr3_aa: CASRGPWASQPQHF
cdr3_nt: TGTGCCAGCAGGGGGCCGTGGGCAAGTCAGCCCCAGCATTTT

d_call: .
j_call: TRBJ2-7
clone_size: .
v_call: TRBV11-2
cdr3_aa: CASSLGPLEQYF
cdr3_nt: TGTGCCAGCAGCTTAGGACCCCTCGAGCAGTACTTC

d_call: .
j_call: TRBJ2-5
clone_size: many
v_call: TRBV2
cdr3_aa: CASSDLGAIETQYF
cdr3_nt: TGTGCCAGCAGTGACTTAGGTGCTATAGAGACCCAGTACTTC

d_call: .
j_call: TRBJ2-1
clone_size: many
v_call: TRBV28
cdr3_aa: CASRLALLGRDNEQFF
cdr3_nt: TGTGCCAGCAGGCTAGCCCTGTTAGGTCGGGACAATGAGCAGTTCTTC

d_call: .
j_call: TRBJ2-2
clone_size: .
v_call: TRBV6-1
cdr3_aa: CASTIVASEELFF
cdr3_nt: TGTGCCAGCACCATCGTTGCCAGCGAGGAGCTGTTTTTT

d_call: TRBD2
j_call: TRBJ2-1
clone_size: many
v_call: TRBV7-3
cdr3_aa: CASSSTSGGANEQFF
cdr3_nt: TGTGCCAGCAGCTCGACTAGCGGGGGGGCGAATGAGCAGTTCTTC

d_call: .
j_call: TRBJ1-5
clone_size: many
v_call: TRBV7-8
cdr3_aa: CASSPVRKGRRNQPQHF
cdr3_nt: TGTGCCAGCAGCCCGGTCCGGAAGGGACGGAGAAATCAGCCCCAGCATTTT

d_call: .
j_call: TRBJ2-2
clone_size: few
v_call: TRBV7-9
cdr3_aa: CASWPGAGELFF
cdr3_nt: TGTGCCAGCTGGCCGGGGGCCGGGGAGCTGTTTTTT

d_call: .
j_call: TRBJ1-2
clone_size: many
v_call: TRBV28
cdr3_aa: CASSLSRSYGYTF
cdr3_nt: TGTGCCAGCAGTTTATCTCGGAGCTATGGCTACACCTTC

d_call: TRBD1
j_call: TRBJ2-1
clone_size: .
v_call: TRBV7-9
cdr3_aa: CASSLWDRGLGNEQFF
cdr3_nt: TGTGCCAGCAGCTTATGGGACAGGGGGCTCGGGAATGAGCAGTTCTTC

d_call: .
j_call: TRBJ1-1
clone_size: many
v_call: TRBV19
cdr3_aa: CASKNGMNTEAFF
cdr3_nt: TGTGCCAGTAAGAACGGCATGAACACTGAAGCTTTCTTT

d_call: .
j_call: TRBJ1-3
clone_size: many
v_call: TRBV10-3
cdr3_aa: CAISAAGVGNTIYF
cdr3_nt: TGTGCCATCAGTGCGGCAGGGGTTGGAAACACCATATATTTT

d_call: TRBD1
j_call: TRBJ1-4
clone_size: many
v_call: TRBV29-1
cdr3_aa: CSVAWGRGLEKLFF
cdr3_nt: TGCAGCGTTGCATGGGGGAGGGGGCTGGAAAAACTGTTTTTT

d_call: .
j_call: TRBJ2-3
clone_size: many
v_call: TRBV20-1
cdr3_aa: CSARSGGDTDTQYF
cdr3_nt: TGCAGTGCCAGGAGCGGCGGGGACACAGATACGCAGTATTTT

d_call: TRBD1
j_call: TRBJ1-5
clone_size: many
v_call: TRBV7-2
cdr3_aa: CASSRDRVPQPQHF
cdr3_nt: TGTGCCAGCAGCCGTGACAGGGTGCCTCAGCCCCAGCATTTT

d_call: .
j_call: TRBJ1-1
clone_size: many
v_call: TRBV7-3
cdr3_aa: CASSLTNAMNTEAFF
cdr3_nt: TGTGCCAGCAGCTTAACTAACGCTATGAACACTGAAGCTTTCTTT

d_call: .
j_call: TRBJ2-4
clone_size: few
v_call: TRBV3-1
cdr3_aa: CASSHGALAKNIQYF
cdr3_nt: TGTGCCAGCAGCCACGGGGCACTAGCCAAAAACATTCAGTACTTC

d_call: TRBD2
j_call: TRBJ2-1
clone_size: few
v_call: TRBV19
cdr3_aa: CASSISQTSGRVNEQFF
cdr3_nt: TGTGCCAGTAGTATTTCCCAGACTAGCGGGAGGGTAAATGAGCAGTTCTTC

d_call: .
j_call: TRBJ2-1
clone_size: many
v_call: TRBV11-3
cdr3_aa: CASSLDKRERNEQFF
cdr3_nt: TGTGCCAGCAGCTTAGATAAACGGGAGAGGAATGAGCAGTTCTTC

d_call: .
j_call: TRBJ2-1
clone_size: .
v_call: TRBV5-8
cdr3_aa: CASSLGRSTYNEQFF
cdr3_nt: TGTGCCAGCAGCTTGGGCAGGAGCACTTACAATGAGCAGTTCTTC

d_call: .
j_call: TRBJ1-5
clone_size: many
v_call: TRBV7-2
cdr3_aa: CASSLGGRNQPQHF
cdr3_nt: TGTGCCAGCAGCTTAGGAGGGAGGAATCAGCCCCAGCATTTT

d_call: TRBD1
j_call: TRBJ2-5
clone_size: many
v_call: TRBV7-9
cdr3_aa: CASSLVGQGQETQYF
cdr3_nt: TGTGCCAGCAGCTTAGTGGGACAGGGACAAGAGACCCAGTACTTC

d_call: TRBD1
j_call: TRBJ1-5
clone_size: many
v_call: TRBV7-9
cdr3_aa: CASSLGTGDNQPQHF
cdr3_nt: TGTGCCAGCAGCCTCGGGACAGGGGACAATCAGCCCCAGCATTTT

d_call: .
j_call: TRBJ1-2
clone_size: many
v_call: TRBV6-1
cdr3_aa: CASMERGTRNGYTF
cdr3_nt: TGTGCCAGCATGGAGCGTGGGACACGAAATGGCTACACCTTC